A single T cell receptor beta chain is shown here with its context. This entry comes from a study of cytomegalovirus exposure and HLA in healthy donors. The CDR3 length is 15 residues. V lost 4 bases and J lost 2; bases outside the gene matches: 5. The V gene's germline CDR1 is SGHAT and CDR2 FQNNGV. The PCR ran on 60 Vbeta and 13 Jbeta primers. Only in-frame clones appear in the TCRdb table, and some are missing; sequencing was by immunoSEQ multiplex PCR. The table shows roughly 130,000 clones, with around two thirds occurring only once. Material for sequencing was PBMCs. The receptor was derived from a man aged 18 to 35 in good health and CMV-seropositive. The V gene is TRBV11-2, the J gene TRBJ2-7, with 10 nucleotides matching TRBD2. CDR3 amino acids: CASSSTSGITYEQYF. The CDR3 DNA reads as TGTGCCAGCAGCTCCACTAGCGGGATAACCTACGAGCAGTACTTC.